Each of the 8 T cell receptor beta chains below was sequenced from the same sample in a study of OX40 agonist ivuxolimab in advanced cancers. Some clones are missing from TCRdb's copy, which holds only in-frame ones; the method was immunoSEQ multiplex PCR. Of about 78,000 clones listed, less than 90% were seen once; the top ten hold roughly 2.1%. Here the sequenced sample was CD4+ or CD8+ T cells sorted from blood, taken in a trial of the OX40 agonist ivuxolimab. The receptors originated from an adult with an advanced solid tumor such as melanoma, head and neck, liver or kidney cancer.

The rearrangement joins TRBV14 to TRBJ1-4; D might be TRBD1 (5 bases). CDR3 size: 13 residues. Germline V CDR1 and CDR2: SGHDN, FVKESK. V dropped 8 bases and J dropped 8 bases, with 15 bases sitting between them. CDR3 nucleotide sequence: TGTGCCAGCTCTCTTTACCGGGGGGAAAAACTGTTTTTT. It translates to CASSLYRGEKLFF.

The V and J genes are TRBV4-3 and TRBJ2-2; D tentatively fits TRBD1 or TRBD2 (5 bases each). The germline V gene encodes CDR1 LGHNA and CDR2 YSLEER. The CDR3 loop spans 22 amino acids. Trimming pared 3 bases from V and 0 bases from J, leaving 29 bases between. The CDR3 reads CASSQGLGRHPGTVANTGELFF. CDR3 DNA: TGCGCCAGCAGCCAGGGCCTCGGACGCCACCCCGGGACGGTGGCGAACACCGGGGAGCTGTTTTTT.

The chain links TRBV28 to TRBJ2-3; perhaps D is TRBD1 or TRBD2 (7 bases each). The length of the CDR3 is 14 residues. Trimming took off 5 bases at V and 3 bases at J, with 12 bases between the two ends. Per germline, CDR1 MDHEN and CDR2 SYDVKM. The CDR3, as DNA: TGTGCCAGCAGTCAGGGGGGGGAGACAGATACGCAGTATTTT. It is translated as CASSQGGETDTQYF.

This clone was seen only once. The chain combines TRBV28 with TRBJ2-1, with 9 bases fitting TRBD1. With V trimmed by 6 bases and J by 9 bases, 21 bases remained unmatched. Germline CDR1 reads MDHEN; CDR2 reads SYDVKM. The CDR3 has 18 amino acids. The chain's CDR3 is CASRTFPRTGGSLSEQFF. In DNA form, the CDR3 reads TGTGCCAGCAGAACCTTCCCCAGAACAGGGGGCTCGTTGAGTGAGCAGTTCTTC.

The chain carries TRBV7-3 and TRBJ1-6; maybe TRBD1 (6 bases). Germline lookup yields CDR1 SGHTA and CDR2 FQGTGA. The CDR3 has 14 amino acids. V was shortened by 2 bases and J by 7 bases, with 9 bases between the two germline ends. The CDR3 spells CASSLGGGNSPLHF. CDR3 coding DNA: TGTGCCAGCAGCTTAGGAGGGGGGAATTCACCCCTCCACTTT.

This clone was seen only a few times. The chain couples TRBV5-5 to TRBJ1-2, with no clear D. The V end lost 4 bases, the J end lost 0 bases, and 10 bases lay between the germline ends. This CDR3 is built from 14 residues. Germline CDR1 reads SGHKS; CDR2 reads YYEKEE (reference sequence). The CDR3 bases are TGTGCCAGCAGCGCGGAGAGCTCTAACTATGGCTACACCTTC. It translates to CASSAESSNYGYTF.

The CDR3 nucleotides read TGTGCCAGCAGTTCGATTCAGGGGGTCGGGGGTAATGAGCAGTTCTTC. Translated, it gives CASSSIQGVGGNEQFF. This chain joins TRBV27 and TRBJ2-1; perhaps TRBD1 as D (7 bases). This CDR3 is 16 amino acids long. Germline loops: CDR1 MNHEY, CDR2 SMNVEV (reference sequence). Trimming cost V 4 bases and J 7 bases, with 20 bases left between them.

This clone was recorded at least ten times. The rearrangement joins TRBV10-3 to TRBJ2-5; D gene ambiguous. Germline lookup yields CDR1 ENHRY and CDR2 SYGVKD. Deletions cut 4 bases from V and 5 bases from J, with 14 bases between. The length of the CDR3 is 14 residues. CDR3 protein: CAISGSLGAETQYF. The DNA of the CDR3 is TGTGCCATCAGTGGCAGCTTAGGTGCGGAGACCCAGTACTTC.